This TCR beta chain stems from a study of tumor-infiltrating lymphocytes in primary liver carcinoma. The authors made TCR beta cDNA from around 500 ng total RNA with a constant-region primer. Libraries covering TCR beta were generated through three nested multiplex PCR rounds (using a slightly modified ARM-PCR). TCRdb passed the multiplex PCR reads through MiXCR, listing each CDR3 protein once. Of fewer than 75,000 distinct CDR3 sequences in the sample, around 69% were seen once. Notes on this clonotype: Its antigen is not identified. A read error may produce the germline difference seen at one junction end.

General study results and limits: All five tumor regions shared only about 7.5-24% of top clones.

Co-extraction yielded RNA and DNA from roughly 21-30 mg of unsorted bulk tissue. Whichever tumor sample was examined, it had over 75% viable tumor cells. The sequence came from a man aged 35-49 years with primary liver carcinoma and hepatitis B virus infection. The sequencing sample was made of liver tumor tissue from sampling region 4. Stated subset: tumor region T4, right-lateral pole.

The CDR3 bases are TGCAACGTTGTATCACAGTCGAGCTACAATGAGCAGTTCTTC. Its translation is CNVVSQSSYNEQFF. This chain joins TRBV29-1 and TRBJ2-1; D call uncertain. Per the germline V gene, CDR1 is SQVTM and CDR2 is ANQGSEA. This CDR3 comprises 14 residues.